A single sample is the source of the 25 T cell receptor beta chains below, sequenced in a study of cytomegalovirus exposure and HLA in healthy donors. Primers: 60 Vbeta forward and 13 Jbeta reverse. The assay was immunoSEQ multiplex PCR, and TCRdb's table has in-frame clones only and misses some. The data show under 200,000 clones, around nine tenths seen once. Sequencing was performed on PBMCs. All receptors come from a woman aged 18-30 years in good health and CMV-seronegative.

V usage is TRBV15 and J usage is TRBJ2-3, with D perhaps matching TRBD2 (6 bases). Germline values: CDR1 LNHNV, CDR2 YYDKDF (reference sequence). The CDR3 totals 15 residues. Trimming removed 0 bases from V and 2 bases from J, with 9 bases in between. CDR3 DNA: TGTGCCACCAGCAGAGATATAGCGGACACAGATACGCAGTATTTT. Translation: CATSRDIADTDTQYF.

The chain employs TRBV5-1 and TRBJ2-1, with 10 bases lining up with TRBD2. CDR1 SGHRS and CDR2 YFSETQ come from the germline V gene. The CDR3 has 14 amino acids. V gave up 4 bases and J gave up 6 bases; unmatched junction bases: 4. CDR3 sequence reads: CASSPTSGSNEQFF. CDR3 DNA: TGCGCCAGCAGCCCGACTAGCGGGTCCAATGAGCAGTTCTTC.

The chain couples TRBV19 to TRBJ2-2, with D possibly matching TRBD1 (7 bases). Germline V gene sequence: CDR1 LNHDA, CDR2 SQIVND (reference sequence). The CDR3 extends over 17 amino acids. Trimming removed 3 bases from V and 4 bases from J, with 18 bases in between. CDR3 in amino acids: CASSIWRGRRSTGELFF. The CDR3 DNA follows: TGTGCCAGTAGTATTTGGAGGGGGCGACGTAGCACCGGGGAGCTGTTTTTT.

This clone has only one observation. The V call is TRBV5-1, the J call TRBJ2-7, with D possibly TRBD2 on 6 matching bases. CDR3 size: 14 residues. V lost 3 bases and J lost 0, with 10 bases in between. Germline-derived CDR1 and CDR2 are SGHRS and YFSETQ. This CDR3 reads CASSWDSSSYEQYF. In DNA form, the CDR3 reads TGCGCCAGCAGCTGGGACTCGAGCTCCTACGAGCAGTACTTC.

V is TRBV6-1 and J is TRBJ2-7, with 7 bases identical to TRBD1. Germline V gene lookup returns CDR1 MNHNS and CDR2 SASEGT. CDR3 length: 14 residues. V shed 6 bases, J shed 0 bases, and the junction held 5 bases outside the gene matches. The CDR3 is CASRETGTSYEQYF. In DNA, the CDR3 is TGTGCCAGCAGGGAGACAGGGACCTCCTACGAGCAGTACTTC.

V gene TRBV27 combines with J gene TRBJ2-7, with D possibly being TRBD1 (6 bases). CDR3 size: 15 residues. Germline V gene lookup returns CDR1 MNHEY and CDR2 SMNVEV (reference sequence). V was pared by 5 bases and J by 3 bases, with 17 bases between. The CDR3 bases are TGTGCCAGCAGTCTCATCTCCGGGACAATCTACGAGCAGTACTTC. It encodes CASSLISGTIYEQYF.

This clone was counted between two and nine times. The V call is TRBV28, the J call TRBJ2-7; no firm D call. The CDR3 has 11 residues. Trimming pared 4 bases from V and 7 bases from J, leaving 8 bases between. Germline loops: CDR1 MDHEN, CDR2 SYDVKM. In DNA, the CDR3 is TGTGCCAGCAGTTCCCGGCGGGAGCAGTACTTC. This codes for CASSSRREQYF. The variable domain in full, completed from reference TRBV28 and TRBJ2-7, reads DVKVTQSSRYLVKRTGEKVFLECVQDMDHENMFWYRQDPGLGLRLIYFSYDVKMKEKGDIPEGYSVSREKKERFSLILESASTNQTSMYLCASSSRREQYFGPGTRLTVT.

J is TRBJ1-5 and V is TRBV27; 7 nucleotides agree with TRBD1. The CDR3 is 13 residues long. In germline, CDR1 is MNHEY, CDR2 SMNVEV (reference sequence). V shed 6 bases, J shed 8 bases, and the junction held 7 bases outside the gene matches. The CDR3 is CASRGTGVEPQHF. The CDR3 region has the DNA TGTGCCAGCAGGGGAACAGGGGTTGAGCCCCAGCATTTT.

This chain uses TRBV7-2 with TRBJ2-6, with a weak D call TRBD1 (6 bases). Trimming shortened V by 10 bases and J by 1 base, and 11 bases separated the two germline ends. This CDR3 is 14 amino acids long. The V gene's germline CDR1 is SGHTA and CDR2 FQGNSA. Written as DNA, the CDR3 is TGTGCCAACATACAGGGTTCTGGGGCCAACGTCCTGACTTTC. Encoded protein: CANIQGSGANVLTF. The variable domain in full, completed from reference TRBV7-2 and TRBJ2-6, reads GAGVSQSPSNKVTEKGKDVELRCDPISGHTALYWYRQSLGQGLEFLIYFQGNSAPDKSGLPSDRFSAERTGGSVSTLTIQRTQQEDSAVYLCANIQGSGANVLTFGAGSRLTVL.

V usage is TRBV19 and J usage is TRBJ1-1; D is possibly TRBD1 (5 bases). Germline V gene data show CDR1 as LNHDA and CDR2 as SQIVND (reference sequence). The CDR3 length is 13 residues. The ends were cut back, 8 bases at V and 1 base at J, with 11 bases in the middle. DNA for the CDR3: TGTGCCAGTCGGGGGTCAGGGAACACTGAAGCTTTCTTT. The encoded protein is CASRGSGNTEAFF.

The chain is built from TRBV5-1 and TRBJ2-1; 7 nucleotides agree with TRBD2. CDR3 length: 11 amino acids. V trimming: 5 bases; J trimming: 9 bases; junction bases outside the gene matches: 2. Germline assignment: CDR1 SGHRS and CDR2 YFSETQ. CDR3 amino acids: CASRWEGEQFF. The CDR3 DNA is TGCGCCAGCAGGTGGGAGGGTGAGCAGTTCTTC. Looking up the rest from reference TRBV5-1 and TRBJ2-1 gives the full variable domain: KAGVTQTPRYLIKTRGQQVTLSCSPISGHRSVSWYQQTPGQGLQFLFEYFSETQRNKGNFPGRFSGRQFSNSRSEMNVSTLELGDSALYLCASRWEGEQFFGPGTRLTVL.

This sequence joins TRBV4-1 and TRBJ2-1; 8 nucleotides line up with TRBD2. V was pared by 1 base and J by 6 bases, with 11 bases of the junction left unmatched. Germline V gene lookup returns CDR1 MGHRA and CDR2 YSYEKL. This CDR3 has 17 amino acids. The CDR3 spells CASSQAFRGGTSNEQFF. The CDR3 DNA reads TGCGCCAGCAGCCAAGCTTTCCGGGGGGGAACGTCCAATGAGCAGTTCTTC.

The chain recombines TRBV6-6 with TRBJ1-6; weak D call: TRBD1 (6 bases). CDR3 length: 14 amino acids. Between the trimmed V and J ends, which lost 2 bases and 10 bases, there was a span of 12 bases. Looked up from germline, CDR1 is MNHNY and CDR2 is SVGAGI (reference sequence). The DNA for the CDR3 is TGTGCCAGCAGTTACGGGGGGGCCAGGTCACCCCTCCACTTT. Protein sequence: CASSYGGARSPLHF.

The sample holds one count of this clone. The CDR3 protein is CASSLDRANTEAFF. The CDR3 bases are TGTGCCAGCAGTTTGGACAGGGCGAACACTGAAGCTTTCTTT. The rearrangement uses TRBV28 and TRBJ1-1, with 8 nucleotides matching TRBD1. V shed 3 bases, J shed 1 base, and the junction held 1 base outside the gene matches. The CDR3 contains 14 residues. Germline-derived CDR1 and CDR2 are MDHEN and SYDVKM.

This chain uses TRBV19 with TRBJ1-2, with D possibly TRBD1 on 5 matching bases. V was clipped by 7 bases and J by 4 bases, with 13 bases between them. The CDR3 runs to 13 residues. From germline, CDR1 is LNHDA and CDR2 SQIVND (reference sequence). CDR3 sequence (DNA): TGTGCCAGTATCGGGGGTTGGTTCTATGGCTACACCTTC. This gives the protein CASIGGWFYGYTF.

The chain recombines TRBV7-8 with TRBJ1-1; 11 bases agree with TRBD1. Trimming cost V 3 bases and J 7 bases; bases outside gene matches: 10. Germline lookup yields CDR1 SGHVS and CDR2 FQNEAQ. The CDR3 has 16 amino acids. CDR3 region: CASSFPGQGEIGEAFF. CDR3 in DNA: TGTGCCAGCAGCTTTCCGGGACAGGGGGAAATAGGTGAAGCTTTCTTT.

The chain's CDR3 is CASSISSVRSSYNSPLHF. The CDR3 coding sequence is TGTGCCAGTAGTATATCCTCGGTCCGGAGCTCCTATAATTCACCCCTCCACTTT. The J gene is TRBJ1-6, the V gene TRBV19, with D unclear. This CDR3 has 18 amino acids. V was clipped by 2 bases and J by 0 bases, with 14 bases between them. Germline V gives CDR1 LNHDA, CDR2 SQIVND (reference sequence).

Written as DNA, the CDR3 is TGCAGCGTTGATCCAATGAACACCGGGGAGCTGTTTTTT. It translates to CSVDPMNTGELFF. V is TRBV29-1 and J is TRBJ2-2; D unresolved. V was trimmed by 3 bases and J by 1 base, leaving 6 bases between them. The CDR3 is 13 amino acids. Germline lookup yields CDR1 SQVTM and CDR2 ANQGSEA.

This chain links TRBV11-2 with TRBJ2-7; D possibly corresponds to TRBD2 (5 bases). CDR1 and CDR2 (germline): SGHAT, FQNNGV. Trimming pared 0 bases from V and 0 bases from J, leaving 9 bases between. This CDR3 spans 15 amino acids. CDR3 sequence: CASSLDLGSSYEQYF. The CDR3 nucleotides read TGTGCCAGCAGCTTAGATTTGGGGAGCTCCTACGAGCAGTACTTC.

The chain uses TRBV5-1 and TRBJ2-1; 16 positions match TRBD2. The CDR3 loop spans 16 amino acids. Germline V gives CDR1 SGHRS, CDR2 YFSETQ. V trimming: 3 bases; J trimming: 9 bases; junction bases outside the gene matches: 6. CDR3: CASSSGLAGGASEQFF. The CDR3 DNA reads TGCGCCAGCAGCTCGGGACTAGCGGGAGGGGCCAGTGAGCAGTTCTTC.

This rearrangement joins TRBV2 to TRBJ2-4; 11 bases are a match to TRBD2. The V gene end was trimmed by 2 bases and the J gene end by 3 bases; junction bases not matched to a gene: 3. The CDR3 spans 16 residues. Germline V CDR1 and CDR2: SNHLY, FYNNEI. The CDR3 coding sequence is TGTGCCAGCAGTGAAAGACTAGCGGGATTCAAAAACATTCAGTACTTC. Encoded protein: CASSERLAGFKNIQYF.

The chain employs TRBV19 and TRBJ2-2; TRBD2 matches at 10 bases. Losses at the gene ends were 4 bases for V and 4 bases for J; bases not matched to a gene: 6. Germline V gene lookup returns CDR1 LNHDA and CDR2 SQIVND (reference sequence). The CDR3 runs 16 residues. The CDR3 loop is CASSTSGGAFTGELFF. CDR3 nucleotides: TGTGCCAGTAGTACAAGCGGGGGGGCCTTCACCGGGGAGCTGTTTTTT.

J is TRBJ2-4 and V is TRBV19; D may be TRBD2 (6 bases). CDR1 is LNHDA and CDR2 is SQIVND in the germline V gene (reference sequence). V was cut by 6 bases and J by 7 bases, with 13 bases left in between. This CDR3 is built from 13 residues. Here the CDR3 reads CASSSGVGNIQYF. The CDR3 DNA reads as TGTGCCAGTAGCTCGGGGGTTGGGAACATTCAGTACTTC.

The chain employs TRBV1 and TRBJ1-2. TRBV1 is listed as a pseudogene. The CDR3 is made up of 13 amino acids. Here the CDR3 reads CTSSQAADYGYTF. The CDR3 region has the DNA TGCACCAGCAGCCAGGCAGCGGACTATGGCTACACCTTC.

The V gene is TRBV11-1, the J gene TRBJ1-4; D unclear. Germline V lookup: CDR1 SGHAT, CDR2 FQDESV (reference sequence). CDR3 length: 14 amino acids. V lost 5 bases to trimming and J lost 4 bases, with 11 bases between them. The CDR3 protein is CASSADTYNEKLFF. The CDR3 nucleotides read TGTGCCAGCAGCGCCGACACCTATAATGAAAAACTGTTTTTT.